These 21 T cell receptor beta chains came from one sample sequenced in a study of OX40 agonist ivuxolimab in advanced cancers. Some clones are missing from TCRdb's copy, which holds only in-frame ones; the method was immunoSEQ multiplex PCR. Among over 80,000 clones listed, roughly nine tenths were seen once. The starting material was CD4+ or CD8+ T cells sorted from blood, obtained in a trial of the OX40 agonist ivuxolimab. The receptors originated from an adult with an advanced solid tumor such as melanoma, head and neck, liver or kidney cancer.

CDR3 protein: CASSGQGLSNQPQHF. As DNA, the CDR3 is TGTGCCAGCAGCGGACAGGGACTAAGCAATCAGCCCCAGCATTTT. V and J are TRBV11-2 and TRBJ1-5, with 8 nucleotides matching TRBD1. Trimming took 5 bases from V and 1 from J; bases not matched to a gene: 4. The germline gives CDR1 SGHAT, CDR2 FQNNGV. CDR3 length: 15 amino acids.

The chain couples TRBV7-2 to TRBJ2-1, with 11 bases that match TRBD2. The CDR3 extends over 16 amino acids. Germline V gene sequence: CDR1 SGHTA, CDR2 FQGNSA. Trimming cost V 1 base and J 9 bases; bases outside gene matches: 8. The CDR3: CASSLGRLAGGREQFF. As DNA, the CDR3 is TGTGCCAGCAGCTTAGGTCGTCTAGCGGGAGGACGTGAGCAGTTCTTC.

CDR3 in DNA: TGTGCCAGCAGCAAAGAGGGCAGAGGAAGCCCCCCAAAACTGTTTTTT. Translation gives CASSKEGRGSPPKLFF. J is TRBJ1-4 and V is TRBV21-1. TRBV21-1 is described as a pseudogene. The CDR3 is 16 amino acids.

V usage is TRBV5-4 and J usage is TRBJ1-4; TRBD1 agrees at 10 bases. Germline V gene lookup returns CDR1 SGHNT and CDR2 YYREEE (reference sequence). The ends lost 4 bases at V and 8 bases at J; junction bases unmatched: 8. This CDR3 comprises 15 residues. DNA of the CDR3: TGTGCCAGCAGCGGGAGGACAGGGGGGTTGGAAAAACTGTTTTTT. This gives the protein CASSGRTGGLEKLFF.

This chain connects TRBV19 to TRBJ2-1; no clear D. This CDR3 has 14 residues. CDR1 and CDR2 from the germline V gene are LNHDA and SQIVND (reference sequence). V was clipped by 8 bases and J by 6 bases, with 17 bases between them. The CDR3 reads CASSTIFTGNEQFF. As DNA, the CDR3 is TGTGCCAGTTCGACAATTTTTACGGGCAATGAGCAGTTCTTC. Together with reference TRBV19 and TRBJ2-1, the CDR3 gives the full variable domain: DGGITQSPKYLFRKEGQNVTLSCEQNLNHDAMYWYRQDPGQGLRLIYYSQIVNDFQKGDIAEGYSVSREKKESFPLTVTSAQKNPTAFYLCASSTIFTGNEQFFGPGTRLTVL.

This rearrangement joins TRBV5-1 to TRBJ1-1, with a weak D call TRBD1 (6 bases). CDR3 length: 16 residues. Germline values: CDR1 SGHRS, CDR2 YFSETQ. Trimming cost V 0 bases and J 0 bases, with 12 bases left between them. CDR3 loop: CASSLAGQFMNTEAFF. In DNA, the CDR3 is TGCGCCAGCAGCTTGGCTGGACAGTTCATGAACACTGAAGCTTTCTTT.

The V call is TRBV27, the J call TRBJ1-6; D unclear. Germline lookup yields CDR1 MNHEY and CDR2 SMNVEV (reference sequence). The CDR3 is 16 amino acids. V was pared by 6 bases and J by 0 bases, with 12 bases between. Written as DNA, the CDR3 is TGTGCCAGCAGCGTAAGCCTCAGCTCCTATAATTCACCCCTCCACTTT. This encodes CASSVSLSSYNSPLHF.

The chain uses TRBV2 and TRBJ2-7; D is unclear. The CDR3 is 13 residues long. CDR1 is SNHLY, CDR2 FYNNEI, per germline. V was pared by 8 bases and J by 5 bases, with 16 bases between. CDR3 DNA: TGTGCCAGCTTCCGCTACTCCCCCGACGAGCAGTACTTC. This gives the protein CASFRYSPDEQYF.

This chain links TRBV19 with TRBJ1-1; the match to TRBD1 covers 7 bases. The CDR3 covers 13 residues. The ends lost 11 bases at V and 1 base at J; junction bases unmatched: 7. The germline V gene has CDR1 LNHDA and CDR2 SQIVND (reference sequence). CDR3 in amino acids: CAGQDKGNTEAFF. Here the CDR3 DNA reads TGTGCCGGACAGGATAAGGGGAACACTGAAGCTTTCTTT.

The CDR3 region is CASSLSSWTEAFF. As DNA, the CDR3 is TGTGCCAGCAGCTTATCAAGTTGGACTGAAGCTTTCTTT. The chain couples TRBV7-9 to TRBJ1-1, with D hard to call. V was clipped by 2 bases and J by 5 bases, with 9 bases between them. CDR3 length: 13 amino acids. Germline V gene lookup returns CDR1 SEHNR and CDR2 FQNEAQ (reference sequence).

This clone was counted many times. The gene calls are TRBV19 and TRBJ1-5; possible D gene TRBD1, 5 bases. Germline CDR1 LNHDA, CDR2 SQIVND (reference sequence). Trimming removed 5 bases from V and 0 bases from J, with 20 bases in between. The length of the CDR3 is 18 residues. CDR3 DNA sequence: TGTGCCAGTAGTCCCCGAGGGGAGCACTCTTATAGCAATCAGCCCCAGCATTTT. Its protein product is CASSPRGEHSYSNQPQHF.

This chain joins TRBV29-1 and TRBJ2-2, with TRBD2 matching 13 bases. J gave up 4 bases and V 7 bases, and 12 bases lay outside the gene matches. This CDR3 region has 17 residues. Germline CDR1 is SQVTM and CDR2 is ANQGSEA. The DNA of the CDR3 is TGCAGCGGGCAGGTGGGACTAGCGGGAACGAGCACCGGGGAGCTGTTTTTT. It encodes CSGQVGLAGTSTGELFF.

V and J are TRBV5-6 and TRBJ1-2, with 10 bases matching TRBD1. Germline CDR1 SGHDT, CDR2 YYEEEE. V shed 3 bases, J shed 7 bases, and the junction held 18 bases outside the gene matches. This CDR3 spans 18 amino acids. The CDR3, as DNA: TGTGCCAGCAGCTCGAGACGGGACAGGGGACCCCGGGTGAGTGGCTACACCTTC. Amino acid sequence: CASSSRRDRGPRVSGYTF. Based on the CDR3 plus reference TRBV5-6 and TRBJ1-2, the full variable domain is DAGVTQSPTHLIKTRGQQVTLRCSPKSGHDTVSWYQQALGQGPQFIFQYYEEEERQRGNFPDRFSGHQFPNYSSELNVNALLLGDSALYLCASSSRRDRGPRVSGYTFGSGTRLTVV.

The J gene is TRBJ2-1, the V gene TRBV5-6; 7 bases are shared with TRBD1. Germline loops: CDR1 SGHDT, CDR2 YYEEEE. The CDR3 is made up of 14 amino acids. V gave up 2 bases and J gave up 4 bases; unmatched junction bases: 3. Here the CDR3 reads CASSFRDSYNEQFF. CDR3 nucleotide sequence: TGTGCCAGCAGCTTCCGGGACAGTTACAATGAGCAGTTCTTC. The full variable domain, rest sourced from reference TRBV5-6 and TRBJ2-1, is DAGVTQSPTHLIKTRGQQVTLRCSPKSGHDTVSWYQQALGQGPQFIFQYYEEEERQRGNFPDRFSGHQFPNYSSELNVNALLLGDSALYLCASSFRDSYNEQFFGPGTRLTVL.

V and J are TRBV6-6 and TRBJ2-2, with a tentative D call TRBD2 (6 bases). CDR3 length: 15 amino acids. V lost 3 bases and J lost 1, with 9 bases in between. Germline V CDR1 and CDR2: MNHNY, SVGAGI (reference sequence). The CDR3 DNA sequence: TGTGCCAGCAGTTATTTTAGCGGGAACACCGGGGAGCTGTTTTTT. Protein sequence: CASSYFSGNTGELFF.

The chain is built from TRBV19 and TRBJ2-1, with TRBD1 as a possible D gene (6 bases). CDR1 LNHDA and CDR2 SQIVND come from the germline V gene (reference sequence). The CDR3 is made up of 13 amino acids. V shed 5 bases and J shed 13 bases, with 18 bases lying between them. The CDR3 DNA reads TGTGCCAGTAGTTTGGACAGAGGGAATAACCAGTTCTTC. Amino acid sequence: CASSLDRGNNQFF.

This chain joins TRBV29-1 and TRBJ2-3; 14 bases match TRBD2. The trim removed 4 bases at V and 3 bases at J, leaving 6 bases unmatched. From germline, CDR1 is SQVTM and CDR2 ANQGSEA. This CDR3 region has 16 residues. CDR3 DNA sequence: TGCAGCGTTGTGGGACTAGCGGGAGTAGGAACAGATACGCAGTATTTT. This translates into CSVVGLAGVGTDTQYF.

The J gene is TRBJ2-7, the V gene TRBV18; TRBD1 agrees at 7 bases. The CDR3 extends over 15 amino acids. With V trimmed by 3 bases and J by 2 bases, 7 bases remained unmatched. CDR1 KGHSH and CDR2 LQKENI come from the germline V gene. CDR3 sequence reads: CASSPGAGGPYEQYF. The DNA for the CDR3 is TGTGCCAGCTCACCCGGGGCAGGGGGACCCTACGAGCAGTACTTC.

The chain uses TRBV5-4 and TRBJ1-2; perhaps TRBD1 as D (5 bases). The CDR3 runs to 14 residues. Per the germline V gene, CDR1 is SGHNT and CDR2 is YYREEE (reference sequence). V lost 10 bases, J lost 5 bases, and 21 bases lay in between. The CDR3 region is CAYSSDRSPYGYTF. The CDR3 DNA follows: TGTGCCTACAGCTCAGACAGATCACCATATGGCTACACCTTC.

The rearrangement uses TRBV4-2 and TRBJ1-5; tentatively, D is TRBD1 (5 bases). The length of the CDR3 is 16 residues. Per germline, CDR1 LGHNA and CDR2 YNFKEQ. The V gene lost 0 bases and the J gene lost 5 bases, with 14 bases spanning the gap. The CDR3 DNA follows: TGTGCCAGCAGCCAAGATCCGGGGCCGAAGGATCAGCCCCAGCATTTT. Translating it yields CASSQDPGPKDQPQHF.

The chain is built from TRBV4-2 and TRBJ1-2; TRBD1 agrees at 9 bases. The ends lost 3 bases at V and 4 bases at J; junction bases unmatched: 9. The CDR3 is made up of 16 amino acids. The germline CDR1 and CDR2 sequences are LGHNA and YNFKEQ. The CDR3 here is CASSHVTGGASYGYTF. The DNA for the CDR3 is TGTGCCAGCAGCCACGTTACAGGGGGCGCTTCCTATGGCTACACCTTC.